The 17 T cell receptor beta chains given below trace back to one sample, sequenced in a study of chemoradiotherapy in HPV16-positive cancers. Clones were read by immunoSEQ multiplex PCR, and TCRdb kept only the in-frame ones, dropping some. The data show under 40,000 clones, with about 88% seen just once and about 3.4% held by the top ten. The sample was blood, taken from a patient who underwent chemoradiotherapy. The receptors were sampled from a human donor with HPV-associated anogenital cancer.

The chain employs TRBV4-3 and TRBJ2-6; D is perhaps TRBD2 (6 bases). V was pared by 2 bases and J by 0 bases, with 11 bases between. The V gene's germline CDR1 is LGHNA and CDR2 YSLEER. The CDR3 runs 17 residues. The CDR3 spells CASSQLALGSGANVLTF. The DNA of the CDR3 is TGCGCCAGCAGCCAACTAGCGCTTGGCTCTGGGGCCAACGTCCTGACTTTC.

V usage is TRBV6-5 and J usage is TRBJ1-5, with a tentative D call TRBD1 (6 bases). CDR3 length: 15 amino acids. Germline assignment: CDR1 MNHEY and CDR2 SVGAGI. V was clipped by 2 bases and J by 5 bases, with 13 bases between them. The CDR3 protein is CASSYEQGRDQPQHF. CDR3 bases: TGTGCCAGCAGTTACGAACAGGGACGAGATCAGCCCCAGCATTTT.

The chain joins TRBV10-3 to TRBJ2-5; a weak D match, TRBD1 (5 bases). The CDR3 spans 12 residues. V lost 5 bases, J lost 5 bases, and 9 bases lay in between. The germline V gene has CDR1 ENHRY and CDR2 SYGVKD. This CDR3 is CAISRGSETQYF. The CDR3 bases are TGTGCCATCAGTAGGGGTTCGGAGACCCAGTACTTC.

The chain is built from TRBV7-3 and TRBJ2-1; D unclear. Trimming pared 0 bases from V and 7 bases from J, leaving 13 bases between. The CDR3 is 15 amino acids. CDR1 is SGHTA and CDR2 is FQGTGA in the germline V gene. CDR3 in amino acids: CASSLTYGPPNEQFF. Written as DNA, the CDR3 is TGTGCCAGCAGCTTAACCTATGGTCCGCCAAATGAGCAGTTCTTC.

In nucleotides, the CDR3 is TGTGCCAGCAGTTTATCCCCCCTGCCTGGGGGCTACACCTTC. It is translated as CASSLSPLPGGYTF. The chain has TRBV27 and TRBJ1-2; D is undetermined. The CDR3 sequence is 14 residues long. CDR1 MNHEY and CDR2 SMNVEV come from the germline V gene (reference sequence). The germline V and J ends were trimmed by 0 bases and 8 bases, with 13 bases remaining between them.

The V gene is TRBV9, the J gene TRBJ1-3; no clear D. CDR3 length equals 14 residues. V was cut by 0 bases and J by 1 base, with 5 bases left in between. Germline V CDR1 and CDR2: SGDLS, YYNGEE. The CDR3 nucleotides read TGTGCCAGCAGCGTAGAAACGTCTGGAAACACCATATATTTT. Its translation: CASSVETSGNTIYF. The full variable domain, rest sourced from reference TRBV9 and TRBJ1-3, is DSGVTQTPKHLITATGQRVTLRCSPRSGDLSVYWYQQSLDQGLQFLIQYYNGEERAKGNILERFSAQQFPDLHSELNLSSLELGDSALYFCASSVETSGNTIYFGEGSWLTVV.

V usage is TRBV5-1 and J usage is TRBJ2-5, with D tentatively TRBD1 or TRBD2 (5 bases each). Germline V gene data show CDR1 as SGHRS and CDR2 as YFSETQ. This CDR3 contains 15 residues. Trimming cost V 1 base and J 1 base, with 11 bases left between them. CDR3 sequence reads: CASSLTGAVQETQYF. The DNA for the CDR3 is TGCGCCAGCAGCTTGACCGGGGCAGTCCAAGAGACCCAGTACTTC.

This clone was counted once. As DNA, the CDR3 is TGTGCCAGCAGTCTTCGGAGCCCCCCTCAGCCCCAGCATTTT. Its translation is CASSLRSPPQPQHF. The V gene is TRBV6-1, the J gene TRBJ1-5; no clear D. Germline values: CDR1 MNHNS, CDR2 SASEGT. V lost 5 bases and J 6 bases, leaving 14 bases between the germline ends. The CDR3 sequence is 14 residues long.

This sequence joins TRBV5-6 and TRBJ1-5, with D maybe TRBD1 (6 bases). The CDR3 runs 15 residues. Germline-derived CDR1 and CDR2 are SGHDT and YYEEEE. Trimming removed 0 bases at V and 7 bases at J, with 14 bases between. CDR3 in amino acids: CASSLAGGARQPQHF. The DNA for the CDR3 is TGTGCCAGCAGCTTGGCCGGGGGGGCGAGACAGCCCCAGCATTTT.

The chain uses TRBV6-1 and TRBJ1-1; D gene ambiguous. Germline loops: CDR1 MNHNS, CDR2 SASEGT. The CDR3 runs to 10 residues. Trimming stripped 4 bases from V and 4 bases from J, with 1 base between. The CDR3: CASSVTEAFF. The CDR3 DNA reads as TGTGCCAGCAGTGTCACTGAAGCTTTCTTT.

This clone occurred once. This chain uses TRBV4-3 with TRBJ2-1; D gene unclear. Germline CDR1 and CDR2: LGHNA and YSLEER. V was cut by 1 base and J by 9 bases, with 13 bases left in between. The CDR3 extends over 14 amino acids. CDR3 protein: CASSQGGSWSEQFF. The CDR3, as DNA: TGCGCCAGCAGCCAAGGAGGTAGTTGGAGTGAGCAGTTCTTC.

J is TRBJ1-2 and V is TRBV6-1, with a weak D call TRBD1 (6 bases). V was clipped by 3 bases and J by 6 bases, with 11 bases between them. The germline V gene has CDR1 MNHNS and CDR2 SASEGT. The CDR3 consists of 13 residues. This CDR3 reads CASSDPRGDGYTF. In nucleotides, the CDR3 is TGTGCCAGCAGTGATCCCAGGGGAGATGGCTACACCTTC.

The chain links TRBV11-2 to TRBJ2-7, with no clear D. Looked up from germline, CDR1 is SGHAT and CDR2 is FQNNGV. Trimming took off 0 bases at V and 3 bases at J, with 12 bases between the two ends. The CDR3 consists of 15 residues. In nucleotides, the CDR3 is TGTGCCAGCAGCTTAGAAGGCAGGACGAACTACGAGCAGTACTTC. Protein: CASSLEGRTNYEQYF.

The chain carries TRBV5-6 and TRBJ2-7; D is uncertain. The germline CDR1 and CDR2 sequences are SGHDT and YYEEEE. Trimming took 1 base from V and 0 from J, leaving 8 bases between them. The CDR3 sequence is 14 residues long. In nucleotides, the CDR3 is TGTGCCAGCAGCTTGAGGCCGGACTCCTACGAGCAGTACTTC. Residues: CASSLRPDSYEQYF.

V and J are TRBV7-9 and TRBJ2-5, with 9 bases fitting TRBD2. The V segment lost 5 bases and the J segment 2 bases; nucleotides outside the gene matches: 3. The CDR3 is 14 residues long. CDR1 SEHNR and CDR2 FQNEAQ come from the germline V gene (reference sequence). The CDR3 region has the DNA TGTGCCAGCAGCCCTAGCGGGGTTCAAGAGACCCAGTACTTC. It translates to CASSPSGVQETQYF. The complete variable domain, with remaining parts taken from reference TRBV7-9 and TRBJ2-5, reads DTGVSQNPRHKITKRGQNVTFRCDPISEHNRLYWYRQTLGQGPEFLTYFQNEAQLEKSRLLSDRFSAERPKGSFSTLEIQRTEQGDSAMYLCASSPSGVQETQYFGPGTRLLVL.

The chain employs TRBV6-5 and TRBJ2-5; possibly TRBD2 for D (6 bases). The CDR3 is made up of 16 amino acids. Germline loops: CDR1 MNHEY, CDR2 SVGAGI. Trimming took off 0 bases at V and 4 bases at J, with 15 bases between the two ends. CDR3 protein: CASSYSSLGGGETQYF. CDR3 nucleotide sequence: TGTGCCAGCAGTTACTCGAGCCTGGGGGGAGGAGAGACCCAGTACTTC.

The chain links TRBV13 to TRBJ1-2; the D is unclear. The CDR3 consists of 15 residues. Between the trimmed V and J ends, which lost 4 bases and 2 bases, there was a span of 14 bases. The V gene's germline CDR1 is PRHDT and CDR2 FYEKMQ (reference sequence). The CDR3 here is CASSSLVEANYGYTF. The CDR3 DNA reads as TGTGCCAGCAGCTCCCTGGTCGAGGCAAACTATGGCTACACCTTC.